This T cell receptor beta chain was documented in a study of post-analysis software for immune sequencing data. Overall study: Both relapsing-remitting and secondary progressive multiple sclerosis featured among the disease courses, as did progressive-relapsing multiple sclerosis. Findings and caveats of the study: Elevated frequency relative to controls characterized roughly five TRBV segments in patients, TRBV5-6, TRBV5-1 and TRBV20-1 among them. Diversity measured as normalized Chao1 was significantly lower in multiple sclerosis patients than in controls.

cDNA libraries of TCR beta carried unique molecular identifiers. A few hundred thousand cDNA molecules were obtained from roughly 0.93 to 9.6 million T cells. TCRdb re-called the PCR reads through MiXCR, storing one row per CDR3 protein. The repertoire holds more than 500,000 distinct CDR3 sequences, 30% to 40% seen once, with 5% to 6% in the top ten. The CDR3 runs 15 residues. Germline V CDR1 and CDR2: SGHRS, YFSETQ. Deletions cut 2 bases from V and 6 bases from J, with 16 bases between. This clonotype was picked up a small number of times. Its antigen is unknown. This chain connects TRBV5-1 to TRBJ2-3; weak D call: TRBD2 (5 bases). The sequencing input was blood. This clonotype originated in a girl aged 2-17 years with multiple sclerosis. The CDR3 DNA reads TGCGCCAGCAGCTTTTTTACGGGGTCTAAGGATACGCAGTATTTT. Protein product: CASSFFTGSKDTQYF. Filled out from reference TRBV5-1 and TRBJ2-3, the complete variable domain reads KAGVTQTPRYLIKTRGQQVTLSCSPISGHRSVSWYQQTPGQGLQFLFEYFSETQRNKGNFPGRFSGRQFSNSRSEMNVSTLELGDSALYLCASSFFTGSKDTQYFGPGTRLTVL.